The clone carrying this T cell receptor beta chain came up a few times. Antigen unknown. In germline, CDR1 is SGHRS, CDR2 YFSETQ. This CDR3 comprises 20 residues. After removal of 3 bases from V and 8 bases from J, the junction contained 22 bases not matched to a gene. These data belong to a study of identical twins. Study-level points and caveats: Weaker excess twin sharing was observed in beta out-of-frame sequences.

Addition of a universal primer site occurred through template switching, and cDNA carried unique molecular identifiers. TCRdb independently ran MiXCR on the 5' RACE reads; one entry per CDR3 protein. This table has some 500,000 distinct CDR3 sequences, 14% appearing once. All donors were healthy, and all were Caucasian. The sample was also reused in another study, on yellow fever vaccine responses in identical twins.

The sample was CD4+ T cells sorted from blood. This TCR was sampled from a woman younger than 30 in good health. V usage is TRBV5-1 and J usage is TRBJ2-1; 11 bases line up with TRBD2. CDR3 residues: CASSSQASLFSGGAVDEQFF. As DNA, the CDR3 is TGCGCCAGCAGCTCCCAAGCAAGTCTCTTTAGCGGGGGGGCGGTGGATGAGCAGTTCTTC.